This TCR beta chain emerged from a study of shared T cell receptors in the human thymus. This clone has only one observation. Germline V CDR1 and CDR2: SEHNR, FQNEAQ (reference sequence). The V segment lost 2 bases and the J segment 6 bases; nucleotides outside the gene matches: 6. The CDR3 runs 14 residues. This table comes from immunoSEQ multiplex PCR, and its TCRdb copy is limited to in-frame clones, with some not included. The sample consists of 700,000 or so clones, around 85% of them appearing once. Separately, the same data were catalogued under a study of human thymus T cells. From that report: Healthy Finnish infants undergoing corrective surgery for congenital heart defects were used as donors.

The clonotype originates from a girl under two years old with a congenital heart defect. The source material was thymocytes. The rearrangement joins TRBV7-9 to TRBJ1-2; 7 positions agree with TRBD1. The CDR3 here is CASSLLGQLDGYTF. The CDR3 DNA is TGTGCCAGCAGCTTATTGGGACAGTTAGATGGCTACACCTTC. The complete variable domain, with remaining parts taken from reference TRBV7-9 and TRBJ1-2, reads DTGVSQNPRHKITKRGQNVTFRCDPISEHNRLYWYRQTLGQGPEFLTYFQNEAQLEKSRLLSDRFSAERPKGSFSTLEIQRTEQGDSAMYLCASSLLGQLDGYTFGSGTRLTVV.